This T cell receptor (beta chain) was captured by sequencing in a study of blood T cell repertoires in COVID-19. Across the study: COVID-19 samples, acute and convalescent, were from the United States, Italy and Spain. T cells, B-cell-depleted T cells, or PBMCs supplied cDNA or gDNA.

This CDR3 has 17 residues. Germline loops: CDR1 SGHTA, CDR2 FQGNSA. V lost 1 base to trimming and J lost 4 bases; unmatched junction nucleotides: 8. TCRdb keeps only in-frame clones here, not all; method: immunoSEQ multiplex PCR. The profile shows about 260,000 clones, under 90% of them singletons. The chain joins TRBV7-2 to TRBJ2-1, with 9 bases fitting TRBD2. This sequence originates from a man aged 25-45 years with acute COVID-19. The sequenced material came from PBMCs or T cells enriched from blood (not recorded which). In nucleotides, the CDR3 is TGTGCCAGCAGCTTAGGTACGACTAGCGGACCGTACAATGAGCAGTTCTTC. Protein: CASSLGTTSGPYNEQFF. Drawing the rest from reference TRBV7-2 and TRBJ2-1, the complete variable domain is GAGVSQSPSNKVTEKGKDVELRCDPISGHTALYWYRQSLGQGLEFLIYFQGNSAPDKSGLPSDRFSAERTGGSVSTLTIQRTQQEDSAVYLCASSLGTTSGPYNEQFFGPGTRLTVL.